The 2 T cell receptor beta chains in this list originate from one sample, sequenced in a study of tumor and adjacent non-tumor tissue in lung cancer (dated by TCRdb to the late 2010s). The method behind the library was multiplex PCR. Data came from an Illumina HiSeq 2500. Following protocols modified from ARM-PCR, the researchers constructed TCRbeta libraries through three rounds of nested PCR with primers (Table S4). Using fastp at Q25 and MiXCR, TCRdb reprocessed the public reads and kept productive beta chains. Under each unique CDR3 protein, matching rows form one entry showing the most common genes and DNA. A total of 70,000 to 90,000 distinct CDR3 sequences appear in this sample, around 85% of them only once. The ten biggest clones cover roughly 14% of the sample. RNA was isolated from bulk, unsorted tissue, and RNA quality was assessed with a NanoDrop ND-1000 and an Agilent 2100. Material: lung tumor tissue. These receptors all come from a woman aged 50 to 65 with non-small cell lung cancer.

With regard to this clonotype: The CDR3 ends on some other residue instead of the conserved phenylalanine or tryptophan, so this is likely a read error. CDR3 sequence: CAIREGGPYEQYL. CDR3 nucleotides: TGTGCCATTAGGGAGGGTGGACCCTACGAGCAGTACTTG. The chain carries TRBV10-3 and TRBJ2-7; 7 bases agree with TRBD2. Germline V gene data show CDR1 as ENHRY and CDR2 as SYGVKD. V was pared by 9 bases and J by 2 bases, with 7 bases of the junction left unmatched. The CDR3 covers 13 residues.

Only a few counts were recorded for this clonotype. One end of the junction fails to match germline, which may point to a read error. The rearrangement joins TRBV20-1 to TRBJ2-1; unclear D gene. The CDR3 loop spans 16 amino acids. The germline V gene has CDR1 DFQATT and CDR2 SNEGSKA (reference sequence). The CDR3 nucleotides are TGCAGTGCTCCCAGTGGGCGGTCGAGCTCCTACAATGAGCAGTTATTT. Amino acids: CSAPSGRSSSYNEQLF.